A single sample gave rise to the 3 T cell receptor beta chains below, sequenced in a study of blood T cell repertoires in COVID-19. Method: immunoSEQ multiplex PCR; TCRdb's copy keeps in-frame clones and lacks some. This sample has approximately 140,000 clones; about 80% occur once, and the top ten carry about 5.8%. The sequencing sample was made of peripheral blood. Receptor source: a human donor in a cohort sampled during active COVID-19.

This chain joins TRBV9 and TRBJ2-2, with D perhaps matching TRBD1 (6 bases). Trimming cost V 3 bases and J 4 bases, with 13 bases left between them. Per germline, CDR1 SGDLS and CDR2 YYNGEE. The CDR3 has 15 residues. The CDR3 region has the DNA TGTGCCAGCAGCGCACAGGGTATGGGCACCGGGGAGCTGTTTTTT. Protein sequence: CASSAQGMGTGELFF. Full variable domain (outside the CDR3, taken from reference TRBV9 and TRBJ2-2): DSGVTQTPKHLITATGQRVTLRCSPRSGDLSVYWYQQSLDQGLQFLIQYYNGEERAKGNILERFSAQQFPDLHSELNLSSLELGDSALYFCASSAQGMGTGELFFGEGSRLTVL.

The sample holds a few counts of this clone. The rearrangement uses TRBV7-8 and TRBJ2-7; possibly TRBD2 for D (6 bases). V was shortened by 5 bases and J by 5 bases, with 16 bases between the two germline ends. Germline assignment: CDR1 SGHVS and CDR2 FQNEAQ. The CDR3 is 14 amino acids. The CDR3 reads CASSERTSIHEQYF. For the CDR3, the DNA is TGTGCCAGCAGCGAGCGTACTAGCATCCACGAGCAGTACTTC.

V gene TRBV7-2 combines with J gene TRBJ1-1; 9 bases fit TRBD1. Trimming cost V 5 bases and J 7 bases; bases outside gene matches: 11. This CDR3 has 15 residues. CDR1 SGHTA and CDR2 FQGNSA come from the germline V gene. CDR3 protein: CASSIIPGQGFEAFF. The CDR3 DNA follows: TGTGCCAGCAGCATAATCCCGGGACAGGGCTTTGAAGCTTTCTTT.